This paragraph reports one T cell receptor beta chain. This sample is drawn from a study of blood T cell repertoires in COVID-19. Study overall: Italy, Spain and the United States were the sources of the convalescent and acute COVID-19 samples. PBMCs, B-cell-depleted T cells, or T cells were the source of the cDNA or gDNA that made up the material.

Germline V gives CDR1 SGHVS, CDR2 FNYEAQ. There are 14 residues in the CDR3. Trimming shortened V by 0 bases and J by 5 bases, and 11 bases separated the two germline ends. Study processing details: Amplification of reference gene primers was used by the study to estimate nucleated cell counts. Generated by immunoSEQ multiplex PCR, the TCRdb table keeps only in-frame clones and is missing some. V and J calls plus clone size are reproduced from that table; the DNA served to infer D and trimming. Of fewer than 55,000 clones in the sample, over 75% were seen once. The sample consisted of peripheral blood. The sequence derives from a man aged 65-85 years with active COVID-19. The rearrangement uses TRBV7-6 and TRBJ2-7; D ambiguous. The CDR3 loop is CASSLAGKRNEQYF. DNA for the CDR3: TGTGCCAGCAGCTTAGCGGGCAAAAGGAACGAGCAGTACTTC.